The 20 T cell receptor beta chains listed next were all sequenced from one sample in a study of Ad26.COV2.S vaccination and SARS-CoV-2 variants. The repertoire was sequenced with immunoSEQ multiplex PCR; TCRdb's copy has only in-frame clones and lacks some. The sample lists fewer than 800,000 clones; roughly 90% were seen once. The treatment denotes: about 20 received Ad26.COV2.S at low or high dose, single or two shots; roughly five received placebo; per-sample allocation not given. Samples came from day 63 after the first vaccine or placebo injection. The starting material was peripheral blood, obtained in a trial of Ad26.COV2.S vaccine versus placebo. Receptor source: a person between 18 and 65 years old who received the Ad26.COV2.S COVID-19 vaccine or a placebo.

The rearrangement uses TRBV7-2 and TRBJ2-7, with a possible D match to TRBD2 (5 bases). Trimming shortened V by 1 base and J by 3 bases, and 13 bases separated the two germline ends. CDR3 length equals 15 residues. Per germline, CDR1 SGHTA and CDR2 FQGNSA. The CDR3: CASSLDWAEDYEQYF. In DNA, the CDR3 is TGTGCCAGCAGCTTAGATTGGGCGGAGGACTACGAGCAGTACTTC.

This clone was recorded once. The genes are TRBV5-5 and TRBJ2-2; no clear D. This CDR3 is built from 16 residues. The V gene lost 4 bases and the J gene lost 7 bases, with 20 bases spanning the gap. Per the germline V gene, CDR1 is SGHKS and CDR2 is YYEKEE (reference sequence). The CDR3 is CASSDGFMSIVGELFF. The CDR3 DNA is TGTGCCAGCAGCGATGGGTTCATGTCGATAGTCGGGGAGCTGTTTTTT.

In nucleotides, the CDR3 is TGCGCCAGCAGCCAAGTGGGGGGGGCCTATGGCTACACCTTC. Translation gives CASSQVGGAYGYTF. This chain joins TRBV4-3 and TRBJ1-2, with TRBD1 as a possible D gene (6 bases). The CDR3 runs 14 residues. Germline V CDR1 and CDR2: LGHNA, YSLEER. Trimming took 1 base from V and 4 from J, leaving 10 bases between them.

For this clone: The junction departs from germline at one end; a sequencing error may be responsible. This rearrangement joins TRBV27 to TRBJ1-1; no reliable D call. The CDR3 length is 13 residues. The germline V gene encodes CDR1 MNHEY and CDR2 SMNVEV (reference sequence). DNA of the CDR3: TGTGCCAGCAGATTATATGGGGATACTGAAGCTTTCTTT. Its protein is CASRLYGDTEAFF.

The rearrangement joins TRBV3-1 (or the pseudogene TRBV3-2) to TRBJ2-6; D possibly corresponds to TRBD1 (6 bases). The CDR3 contains 15 residues. In germline, CDR1 is LGHDT, CDR2 YNNKEL (reference sequence). Trimming stripped 1 base from V and 6 bases from J, with 10 bases between. CDR3 sequence reads: CASSQGQVLANVLTF. CDR3 in DNA: TGTGCCAGCAGCCAAGGACAGGTTCTGGCCAACGTCCTGACTTTC.

The V gene is TRBV5-4, the J gene TRBJ2-1; 9 bases are shared with TRBD2. The CDR3 spans 14 residues. The J segment lost 6 bases and the V segment lost 2 bases, leaving 3 bases of the junction unmatched. Germline CDR1 reads SGHNT; CDR2 reads YYREEE (reference sequence). The CDR3 sequence: CASSFLAGINEQFF. Written as DNA, the CDR3 is TGTGCCAGCAGCTTTCTAGCGGGAATCAATGAGCAGTTCTTC.

The chain's CDR3 is CAISESSLLAGVNEQFF. CDR3 DNA sequence: TGTGCCATCAGTGAGTCCAGCCTACTAGCGGGAGTCAATGAGCAGTTCTTC. The chain couples TRBV10-3 to TRBJ2-1; 11 bases are shared with TRBD2. V lost 0 bases and J lost 6; bases outside the gene matches: 7. The CDR3 is 17 residues long. Germline CDR1 ENHRY, CDR2 SYGVKD.

The V gene is TRBV7-9, the J gene TRBJ2-3; 7 nucleotides agree with TRBD2. From germline, CDR1 is SEHNR and CDR2 FQNEAQ (reference sequence). Unmatched junction bases numbered 8, after V lost 5 bases and J lost 0 bases. CDR3 length: 16 residues. CDR3 in amino acids: CASSQDRAGSTDTQYF. In DNA, the CDR3 is TGTGCCAGCAGCCAGGACCGAGCGGGAAGCACAGATACGCAGTATTTT.

The chain couples TRBV4-2 to TRBJ1-6; 7 nucleotides match TRBD1. The germline CDR1 and CDR2 sequences are LGHNA and YNFKEQ. CDR3 size: 15 residues. Germline trimming cut 5 bases from V and 9 bases from J; bases unmatched to any gene: 10. CDR3 in DNA: TGTGCCAGCAGCGTACGGACAGGTGGATCTTCACCCCTCCACTTT. As protein: CASSVRTGGSSPLHF.

The chain employs TRBV19 and TRBJ1-6; unclear D gene. This CDR3 is 16 amino acids long. The V end lost 2 bases, the J end lost 0 bases, and 8 bases lay between the germline ends. The germline CDR1 and CDR2 sequences are LNHDA and SQIVND (reference sequence). The CDR3 DNA reads TGTGCCAGTAGTATATGGCCAGCCTCCTATAATTCACCCCTCCACTTT. It specifies CASSIWPASYNSPLHF.

CDR3 loop: CASSMRTGATTGELFF. The CDR3 bases are TGTGCCAGTAGTATGAGGACAGGGGCGACCACCGGGGAGCTGTTTTTT. V gene TRBV19 combines with J gene TRBJ2-2; 9 bases map to TRBD1. This CDR3 contains 16 residues. CDR1 LNHDA and CDR2 SQIVND come from the germline V gene (reference sequence). With V trimmed by 3 bases and J by 4 bases, 6 bases remained unmatched.

The chain joins TRBV6-5 to TRBJ1-3, with a weak D call TRBD1 (5 bases). Per the germline V gene, CDR1 is MNHEY and CDR2 is SVGAGI. The CDR3 loop spans 11 amino acids. Trimming removed 4 bases from V and 7 bases from J, with 5 bases in between. The CDR3 nucleotides are TGTGCCAGCAGTTGGGGGAACACCATATATTTT. It is translated as CASSWGNTIYF.

The rearrangement uses TRBV5-1 and TRBJ2-1; TRBD2 agrees at 8 bases. The J segment lost 7 bases and the V segment lost 4 bases, leaving 7 bases of the junction unmatched. CDR1 and CDR2 from the germline V gene are SGHRS and YFSETQ. This CDR3 is 14 amino acids long. The CDR3 sequence: CASSLGRGANEQFF. The CDR3, as DNA: TGCGCCAGCAGCCTGGGGCGGGGGGCGAATGAGCAGTTCTTC.

The chain combines TRBV5-6 with TRBJ1-4, with D possibly being TRBD1 (5 bases). V lost 0 bases to trimming and J lost 7 bases, with 13 bases between them. Germline CDR1 SGHDT, CDR2 YYEEEE. CDR3 length: 15 residues. CDR3 in DNA: TGTGCCAGCAGCTTGGTAGGTGACAGAGCTGAAAAACTGTTTTTT. Amino acids: CASSLVGDRAEKLFF. The full variable domain, rest sourced from reference TRBV5-6 and TRBJ1-4, is DAGVTQSPTHLIKTRGQQVTLRCSPKSGHDTVSWYQQALGQGPQFIFQYYEEEERQRGNFPDRFSGHQFPNYSSELNVNALLLGDSALYLCASSLVGDRAEKLFFGSGTQLSVL.

V usage is TRBV15 and J usage is TRBJ2-1; D unresolved. The CDR3 runs to 15 residues. Per germline, CDR1 LNHNV and CDR2 YYDKDF (reference sequence). V dropped 0 bases and J dropped 4 bases, with 10 bases sitting between them. The CDR3 nucleotides read TGTGCCACCAGCAGAGATCCCCTATCATACAATGAGCAGTTCTTC. It yields the protein CATSRDPLSYNEQFF.

Remarks on this clone: A much larger clone is a single base away; this may be a read error. The gene calls are TRBV5-6 and TRBJ1-2, with D uncertain. Germline loops: CDR1 SGHDT, CDR2 YYEEEE. With 0 bases removed from V and 4 bases from J, the gap between germline ends came to 7 bases. The CDR3 loop spans 13 amino acids. CDR3 bases: TGTGCCAGCAGCTTGGGGGATGGCTATGGCTACACCTTC. Protein sequence: CASSLGDGYGYTF. Combining the CDR3 with reference TRBV5-6 and TRBJ1-2 gives the whole variable domain DAGVTQSPTHLIKTRGQQVTLRCSPKSGHDTVSWYQQALGQGPQFIFQYYEEEERQRGNFPDRFSGHQFPNYSSELNVNALLLGDSALYLCASSLGDGYGYTFGSGTRLTVV.

This clone was observed a handful of times. This sequence joins TRBV27 and TRBJ2-3; maybe TRBD2 (5 bases). Per germline, CDR1 MNHEY and CDR2 SMNVEV (reference sequence). Trimming pared 4 bases from V and 2 bases from J, leaving 13 bases between. The CDR3 has 15 amino acids. CDR3 loop: CASSSPSSTTDTQYF. DNA for the CDR3: TGTGCCAGCAGTTCGCCCTCTAGCACCACAGATACGCAGTATTTT.

This clone was detected only once. The chain uses TRBV12-5 and TRBJ1-5; D possibly corresponds to TRBD1 (5 bases). The CDR3 extends over 19 amino acids. V lost 2 bases and J 0 bases, leaving 20 bases between the germline ends. The germline CDR1 and CDR2 sequences are LGHNT and FRNRAP. The DNA for the CDR3 is TGTGCTAGTGGTTTGACCAGTTACAGGAGGGAGGATAGCAATCAGCCCCAGCATTTT. Protein product: CASGLTSYRREDSNQPQHF.

This chain links TRBV30 with TRBJ2-7; D possibly corresponds to TRBD1 (6 bases). With 5 bases removed from V and 2 bases from J, the gap between germline ends came to 10 bases. CDR3 size: 12 residues. The germline gives CDR1 GTSNPN, CDR2 SVGIG (reference sequence). The CDR3 sequence is CAWGQFPYEQYF. The CDR3 DNA follows: TGTGCCTGGGGACAGTTTCCCTACGAGCAGTACTTC.

This clone was picked up a small number of times. The chain uses TRBV9 and TRBJ1-6; maybe TRBD1 (6 bases). The CDR3 is 15 amino acids. Germline V lookup: CDR1 SGDLS, CDR2 YYNGEE. Trimming took 4 bases from V and 7 from J, leaving 15 bases between them. DNA for the CDR3: TGTGCCAGCAGCTCCCAGGACAGTCGAAATTCACCCCTCCACTTT. Translating it yields CASSSQDSRNSPLHF.